These 5 T cell receptor beta chains were sequenced from one sample in a study of Ad26.COV2.S vaccination and SARS-CoV-2 variants. Treatment specified: some 19 received Ad26.COV2.S at low or high dose, single or two shots; 5 received placebo; per-sample allocation not given. At day 63 after the first vaccine or placebo injection, samples were drawn. Sequencing was performed with immunoSEQ multiplex PCR; in TCRdb, only in-frame clones are kept and a portion is missing. Here the sample spans a few hundred thousand clones, around 88% being singletons. Source: peripheral blood, taken in a trial of Ad26.COV2.S vaccine versus placebo. Receptors were obtained from a person between 18 and 65 years old who received the Ad26.COV2.S COVID-19 vaccine or a placebo.

The chain couples TRBV6-2 or TRBV6-3 to TRBJ2-2, with 8 positions matching TRBD2. J lost 4 bases, V lost 7 bases, and 20 bases had no gene match. Germline-derived CDR1 and CDR2 are MNHEY and SVGEGT. This CDR3 region has 19 residues. The CDR3 DNA reads as TGTGCCAGCACCCCGACGGGTAAGAGGAGGACTAGCAGCACCGGGGAGCTGTTTTTT. It specifies CASTPTGKRRTSSTGELFF.

The chain couples TRBV7-9 to TRBJ1-2, with D possibly TRBD1 on 6 matching bases. Germline-derived CDR1 and CDR2 are SEHNR and FQNEAQ (reference sequence). Trimming shortened V by 5 bases and J by 4 bases, and 11 bases separated the two germline ends. The CDR3 runs to 13 residues. The CDR3 loop reads CASSQTGFYGYTF. The CDR3 DNA reads TGTGCCAGCAGCCAGACAGGCTTCTATGGCTACACCTTC.

The chain recombines TRBV4-2 with TRBJ1-2; D ambiguous. The CDR3 extends over 17 amino acids. Germline V gene data show CDR1 as LGHNA and CDR2 as YNFKEQ. V lost 0 bases to trimming and J lost 6 bases, with 20 bases between them. The CDR3 sequence: CASSQEGKGAHLDGYTF. As DNA, the CDR3 is TGTGCCAGCAGCCAAGAAGGGAAGGGTGCACATCTTGATGGCTACACCTTC.

CDR3 amino acids: CASSQGSQTEAFF. The CDR3 DNA is TGTGCCAGCAGCCAGGGGAGTCAGACTGAAGCTTTCTTT. The V and J genes are TRBV28 and TRBJ1-1; TRBD1 might be the D (6 bases). V lost 6 bases and J 5 bases, leaving 13 bases between the germline ends. The CDR3 runs to 13 residues. Looked up from germline, CDR1 is MDHEN and CDR2 is SYDVKM.

This clone appeared a single time. CDR3 in amino acids: CASSPRDGAGELFF. The CDR3 coding sequence is TGTGCCAGCAGCCCCCGTGACGGGGCCGGGGAGCTGTTTTTT. The chain joins TRBV13 to TRBJ2-2, with D tentatively TRBD2 (5 bases). V gave up 5 bases and J gave up 6 bases, with 13 bases separating them. This CDR3 has 14 amino acids. Germline V gene lookup returns CDR1 PRHDT and CDR2 FYEKMQ (reference sequence). Full variable domain (missing parts from reference TRBV13 and TRBJ2-2): AAGVIQSPRHLIKEKRETATLKCYPIPRHDTVYWYQQGPGQDPQFLISFYEKMQSDKGSIPDRFSAQQFSDYHSELNMSSLELGDSALYFCASSPRDGAGELFFGEGSRLTVL.